The 19 T cell receptor beta chains presented below share a single source sample, sequenced in a study of control samples from healthy donors and cancer patients. Sequencing used immunoSEQ multiplex PCR; TCRdb keeps in-frame clones, though not all of them. The sample yields 60,000 to 75,000 clones, nearly 85% seen once. The specimen was blood. These receptor sequences come from a man aged 50 to 60 in good health.

J is TRBJ2-7 and V is TRBV10-2, with unresolved D. This CDR3 contains 13 residues. CDR1 and CDR2 (germline): WSHSY, SAAADI. V lost 4 bases, J lost 7 bases, and 14 bases lay in between. CDR3 amino acids: CASSAAVLSEQYF. As DNA, the CDR3 is TGCGCCAGCAGTGCCGCGGTGTTGAGTGAGCAGTACTTC.

The gene calls are TRBV9 and TRBJ2-3, with 9 bases aligning to TRBD1. The CDR3 is made up of 16 amino acids. Germline V gene sequence: CDR1 SGDLS, CDR2 YYNGEE. V was pared by 2 bases and J by 1 base, with 5 bases of the junction left unmatched. CDR3 sequence reads: CASSVTDRGGTDTQYF. Written as DNA, the CDR3 is TGTGCCAGCAGCGTGACTGACAGGGGGGGCACAGATACGCAGTATTTT.

Notes on this clone: The sample carries other DNA sequences with the same CDR3. The chain joins TRBV6-2 or TRBV6-3 to TRBJ1-5; possibly TRBD1 for D (6 bases). Germline loops: CDR1 MNHEY, CDR2 SVGEGT. The CDR3 covers 14 residues. V was pared by 5 bases and J by 7 bases, with 15 bases between. The CDR3 bases are TGTGCCAGCAGTAGGGCAGGGGTGGGGCAGCCCCAGCATTTT. Protein sequence: CASSRAGVGQPQHF.

This chain links TRBV11-2 with TRBJ2-6; 7 nucleotides line up with TRBD1. V trimming: 4 bases; J trimming: 9 bases; junction bases outside the gene matches: 9. This CDR3 region has 15 residues. Germline values: CDR1 SGHAT, CDR2 FQNNGV. CDR3 in DNA: TGTGCCAGCAGCTCGGTCCGGGACAGTGTCAACGTCCTGACTTTC. Protein sequence: CASSSVRDSVNVLTF.

This chain links TRBV6-1 with TRBJ1-2; D unclear. Germline CDR1 and CDR2: MNHNS and SASEGT. Trimming left V 3 bases short and J 4 bases short, with 3 bases between. The CDR3 runs to 11 residues. The DNA for the CDR3 is TGTGCCAGCAGTGACCGCTATGGCTACACCTTC. Translating gives CASSDRYGYTF.

The gene calls are TRBV7-8 and TRBJ1-2, with D perhaps matching TRBD1 (5 bases). V dropped 6 bases and J dropped 4 bases, with 12 bases sitting between them. The CDR3 length is 13 residues. Germline V gene data show CDR1 as SGHVS and CDR2 as FQNEAQ. CDR3 region: CASSGGAFYGYTF. The CDR3 coding sequence is TGTGCCAGCAGTGGTGGGGCATTCTATGGCTACACCTTC.

The V gene is TRBV11-2, the J gene TRBJ2-3; possibly TRBD1 for D (5 bases). Germline CDR1 is SGHAT and CDR2 is FQNNGV. Trimming cost V 1 base and J 1 base, with 12 bases left between them. CDR3 length: 16 amino acids. The CDR3 region has the DNA TGTGCCAGCAGCTTAGCGGCAGGGTGGGGCACAGATACGCAGTATTTT. As protein: CASSLAAGWGTDTQYF. Full variable domain (rest looked up from reference TRBV11-2 and TRBJ2-3): EAGVAQSPRYKIIEKRQSVAFWCNPISGHATLYWYQQILGQGPKLLIQFQNNGVVDDSQLPKDRFSAERLKGVDSTLKIQPAKLEDSAVYLCASSLAAGWGTDTQYFGPGTRLTVL.

This chain uses TRBV18 with TRBJ2-1, with D perhaps matching TRBD1 (8 bases). CDR3 length: 17 residues. The V gene's germline CDR1 is KGHSH and CDR2 LQKENI. Trimming shortened V by 3 bases and J by 3 bases, and 18 bases separated the two germline ends. Here the CDR3 reads CASSPIPGGQDYNEQFF. The CDR3, as DNA: TGTGCCAGCTCACCGATCCCGGGGGGACAGGACTACAATGAGCAGTTCTTC.

Remarks on this clone: At one end, the junction sequence differs from germline, possibly due to a read error. The V and J genes are TRBV6-5 and TRBJ1-2, with 7 positions matching TRBD1. This CDR3 has 12 amino acids. Germline V gene sequence: CDR1 MNHEY, CDR2 SVGAGI. The CDR3 sequence is CASSYSGTVNHF. The CDR3 nucleotides are TGTGCCAGCAGTTACTCCGGGACAGTCAATCACTTC.

The chain has TRBV5-8 and TRBJ1-4; 9 nucleotides line up with TRBD1. CDR1 is SGHTS and CDR2 is YDEGEE in the germline V gene. The CDR3 has 15 residues. V shed 4 bases, J shed 6 bases, and the junction held 7 bases outside the gene matches. The CDR3 reads CASSTPGQGDEKLFF. The CDR3 DNA sequence: TGTGCCAGCAGCACACCGGGACAGGGAGATGAAAAACTGTTTTTT.

Here the CDR3 reads CASSPVPSLGEQFF. Here the CDR3 DNA reads TGTGCCAGCAGCCCAGTACCTAGCTTAGGTGAGCAGTTCTTC. The chain employs TRBV7-9 and TRBJ2-1; D perhaps matches TRBD2 (5 bases). The V gene lost 5 bases and the J gene lost 9 bases, with 17 bases spanning the gap. This CDR3 spans 14 amino acids. Per germline, CDR1 SEHNR and CDR2 FQNEAQ (reference sequence).

The chain is built from TRBV9 and TRBJ1-4; no definite D call. The V end lost 4 bases, the J end lost 1 base, and 11 bases lay between the germline ends. CDR1 is SGDLS and CDR2 is YYNGEE in the germline V gene. The CDR3 has 15 amino acids. CDR3 amino acids: CASSFSVGTNEKLFF. The CDR3 coding sequence is TGTGCCAGCAGCTTCTCGGTTGGAACTAATGAAAAACTGTTTTTT.

The chain uses TRBV4-1 and TRBJ2-3; D not resolved. The CDR3 consists of 14 residues. V gave up 4 bases and J gave up 3 bases, with 11 bases separating them. CDR1 and CDR2 (germline): MGHRA, YSYEKL. The CDR3 nucleotides read TGCGCCAGCAGCCTCACACAAGGGACAGATACGCAGTATTTT. Amino acids: CASSLTQGTDTQYF.

This rearrangement joins TRBV19 to TRBJ1-6, with 7 bases matching TRBD1. Germline V gives CDR1 LNHDA, CDR2 SQIVND (reference sequence). CDR3 length: 17 residues. Trimming took 6 bases from V and 9 from J; bases not matched to a gene: 17. CDR3 in DNA: TGTGCCAGTAGCCGACCAATCAGGGGGACATCATCTTCACCCCTCCACTTT. Protein product: CASSRPIRGTSSSPLHF.

The rearrangement joins TRBV6-2 or TRBV6-3 to TRBJ2-7; 7 bases line up with TRBD1. The CDR3 totals 14 residues. The V gene's germline CDR1 is MNHEY and CDR2 SVGEGT. The ends lost 5 bases at V and 3 bases at J; junction bases unmatched: 7. CDR3 in amino acids: CASSRRTGSYEQYF. The CDR3 DNA reads TGTGCCAGCAGTAGGAGGACAGGAAGCTACGAGCAGTACTTC.

This clone was recorded a few times. The chain combines TRBV27 with TRBJ2-4; D not certain. V was clipped by 3 bases and J by 4 bases, with 7 bases between them. Per the germline V gene, CDR1 is MNHEY and CDR2 is SMNVEV (reference sequence). The CDR3 loop spans 13 amino acids. CDR3 nucleotides: TGTGCCAGCAGTTTCGACGAGAAAAACATTCAGTACTTC. Amino acids: CASSFDEKNIQYF.

The CDR3 loop is CASSRGTGKDLVHF. The CDR3 bases are TGTGCCAGCAGTCGTGGGACAGGCAAGGACTTGGTCCACTTT. The rearrangement links TRBV27 to TRBJ1-6; the match to TRBD1 covers 8 bases. J gave up 17 bases and V 5 bases, and 14 bases lay outside the gene matches. This CDR3 contains 14 residues. Per the germline V gene, CDR1 is MNHEY and CDR2 is SMNVEV (reference sequence).

This clone came up a few times. CDR3 protein: CASSIGTGGFGTQYF. The CDR3 DNA is TGTGCCAGTAGTATCGGGACAGGGGGCTTCGGGACCCAGTACTTC. V and J are TRBV19 and TRBJ2-5, with TRBD1 identical over 12 bases. In germline, CDR1 is LNHDA, CDR2 SQIVND (reference sequence). The CDR3 spans 15 residues. The trim removed 3 bases at V and 7 bases at J, leaving 6 bases unmatched.

The chain has TRBV6-5 and TRBJ1-1; TRBD1 is a possible D gene (5 bases). Trimming stripped 0 bases from V and 2 bases from J, with 10 bases between. The CDR3 is 15 residues long. Germline CDR1 is MNHEY and CDR2 is SVGAGI. This CDR3 is CASSYSGDRNTEAFF. The DNA of the CDR3 is TGTGCCAGCAGTTACTCGGGAGACAGAAACACTGAAGCTTTCTTT.